These 8 T cell receptor beta chains were sequenced from one sample in a study of T-cell reconstitution after alpha-beta-depleted transplantation in children (dated by TCRdb to between 2015 and 2016). This specimen's treatment or condition label, interpreted: allogeneic hematopoietic cell transplantation with graft depleted of TCRalphabeta T cells and CD19 B cells. Library preparation used PCR. The listed sequencing device is Illumina HiSeq 2500. To normalize quantification of the TCRbeta repertoire, the TCR libraries were built with molecular barcoding that relied on unique molecular identifiers. In TCRdb, the public reads were trimmed at Q25 with fastp and aligned with MiXCR, with productive beta chains retained. Every CDR3 protein is listed once, alongside the most common genes and DNA of its rows. Here the sample has roughly 340,000 distinct CDR3 sequences; roughly 15% occur a single time. The ten largest make up 35% to 50% of the sample.

Sample: PBMCs, mostly from graft donor cells, taken 360 days after TCRalphabeta/CD19-depleted stem cell transplant. The source is a male patient aged 2 to 10 who had a stem cell transplant for acute lymphoblastic leukemia, so the T cells may come from the graft donor.

The chain joins TRBV27 to TRBJ2-1, with D tentatively TRBD1 (6 bases). V was pared by 5 bases and J by 4 bases, with 18 bases between. Looked up from germline, CDR1 is MNHEY and CDR2 is SMNVEV (reference sequence). The CDR3 is made up of 16 amino acids. CDR3 DNA: TGTGCCAGCAGTCCCGCCACTTGGGGGCCGTACAATGAGCAGTTCTTC. It specifies CASSPATWGPYNEQFF.

This clonotype has at least ten counts. This chain uses TRBV4-1 with TRBJ2-3, with D possibly being TRBD1 (5 bases). Trimming shortened V by 2 bases and J by 2 bases, and 20 bases separated the two germline ends. The CDR3 spans 18 residues. In germline, CDR1 is MGHRA, CDR2 YSYEKL. The CDR3 bases are TGCGCCAGCAGCCAATATGAAGGGGATAAACGTCACACAGATACGCAGTATTTT. It translates to CASSQYEGDKRHTDTQYF.

With regard to this clonotype: Given a much more abundant clone one base away, this may be a read error. It is unclear where the CDR3 begins or ends on the DNA, so no DNA is shown, and the CDR3 is as TCRdb lists it. The chain employs TRBV5-1 and TRBJ2-1; the table's D call of TRBD2 was not tested on the DNA. CDR1 is SGHRS, CDR2 YFSETQ, per germline. A total of 15 residues make up the CDR3, ends included. This CDR3 is CASSSRVGEGNEEFF.

This clonotype was found a few times. The rearrangement links TRBV20-1 to TRBJ2-3; maybe TRBD2 (6 bases). V lost 4 bases and J 6 bases, leaving 17 bases between the germline ends. Per the germline V gene, CDR1 is DFQATT and CDR2 is SNEGSKA (reference sequence). The CDR3 has 14 amino acids. DNA for the CDR3: TGCAGTGCTATAATGAGAAGCGGGCCGGATACGCAGTATTTT. Translated, it gives CSAIMRSGPDTQYF.

As regards this clonotype: Relative to the germline gene, one junction end is altered; a read error may explain this. The J gene is TRBJ2-3, the V gene TRBV4-1; unclear D gene. CDR1 is MGHRA, CDR2 YSYEKL, per germline. The CDR3 sequence is 15 residues long. DNA of the CDR3: TGCGCCAGCAGTCAAGAATCTTGGAGCACAGATACGCAGTATTTT. Its translation is CASSQESWSTDTQYF.

This clonotype came up many times. The CDR3 DNA reads as TGTGCCATCAGTGAAGTACCAGGGGGGAACACTGAAGCTTTCTTT. It codes for CAISEVPGGNTEAFF. The chain carries TRBV10-3 and TRBJ1-1; 7 bases align to TRBD1. Germline trimming cut 3 bases from V and 1 base from J; bases unmatched to any gene: 5. This CDR3 has 15 amino acids. The germline V gene has CDR1 ENHRY and CDR2 SYGVKD.

The chain links TRBV20-1 to TRBJ2-5; tentative D call: TRBD1 (6 bases). Trimming removed 2 bases at V and 4 bases at J, with 11 bases between. The CDR3 runs 13 residues. The germline CDR1 and CDR2 sequences are DFQATT and SNEGSKA (reference sequence). This CDR3 reads CSARRGMGETQYF. CDR3 nucleotides: TGCAGTGCTAGAAGGGGGATGGGAGAGACCCAGTACTTC.

The chain carries TRBV6-5 and TRBJ2-1; no reliable D call. The CDR3 consists of 12 residues. Germline-derived CDR1 and CDR2 are MNHEY and SVGAGI. V dropped 10 bases and J dropped 8 bases, with 15 bases sitting between them. The CDR3 sequence is CATRTSNYEQFF. The CDR3 DNA reads as TGTGCCACCCGAACCTCTAATTATGAGCAGTTCTTC.